What follows are 16 T cell receptor beta chains derived from one specimen sequenced in a study of shared clonotypes between healthy human individuals. Assay: immunoSEQ multiplex PCR; the TCRdb copy retains only in-frame clones and omits some. This sample has 2.5 million or so clones, with 90% to 95% found just once. Sequenced input: naive CD4+ T cells sorted from blood. Regarding subset: CD45RA+ positively selected. The receptor source for this set is a young man in good health.

The rearrangement uses TRBV4-1 and TRBJ1-5; 9 bases match TRBD1. The germline gives CDR1 MGHRA, CDR2 YSYEKL. The V and J ends lost 4 bases and 4 bases, in that order; junction bases with no gene match: 8. The CDR3 loop spans 16 amino acids. This CDR3 is CASSLLQGAGNQPQHF. The CDR3 region has the DNA TGCGCCAGCAGCCTATTACAGGGGGCCGGGAATCAGCCCCAGCATTTT.

Only a few counts were recorded for this clone. V is TRBV27 and J is TRBJ1-6; 9 nucleotides match TRBD1. Unmatched junction bases numbered 3, after V lost 6 bases and J lost 0 bases. This CDR3 is 16 amino acids long. Germline lookup yields CDR1 MNHEY and CDR2 SMNVEV (reference sequence). Here the CDR3 DNA reads TGTGCCAGCAGGGACAGGGGAGCCTCCTATAATTCACCCCTCCACTTT. It is translated as CASRDRGASYNSPLHF.

The chain carries TRBV6-4 and TRBJ2-1, with 11 nucleotides matching TRBD2. This CDR3 comprises 18 residues. CDR1 MRHNA and CDR2 SNTAGT come from the germline V gene. V lost 2 bases to trimming and J lost 4 bases; unmatched junction nucleotides: 10. CDR3 sequence reads: CASSDGVAGGTSYNEQFF. The DNA of the CDR3 is TGTGCCAGCAGTGACGGGGTAGCGGGAGGGACCTCATACAATGAGCAGTTCTTC.

The V and J genes are TRBV30 and TRBJ2-6, with D unresolved. With 0 bases removed from V and 0 bases from J, the gap between germline ends came to 6 bases. The CDR3 length is 15 residues. The germline V gene has CDR1 GTSNPN and CDR2 SVGIG (reference sequence). CDR3: CAWSVQRSGANVLTF. DNA for the CDR3: TGTGCCTGGAGTGTACAACGCTCTGGGGCCAACGTCCTGACTTTC.

Only one count was recorded for this clone. Other DNA sequences in the sample encode the same CDR3. The chain couples TRBV18 to TRBJ2-7; D is undetermined. Trimming removed 2 bases from V and 1 base from J, with 9 bases in between. CDR3 length equals 14 residues. CDR1 KGHSH and CDR2 LQKENI come from the germline V gene. The CDR3 region has the DNA TGTGCCAGCTCACCAGAGACCGGATCCTACGAGCAGTACTTC. This gives the protein CASSPETGSYEQYF.

About this clone itself: In the same sample, other DNA sequences code for this CDR3. The chain carries TRBV19 and TRBJ2-7, with 8 bases lining up with TRBD1. J was trimmed by 2 bases and V by 5 bases; bases with no gene match: 5. The V gene's germline CDR1 is LNHDA and CDR2 SQIVND (reference sequence). This CDR3 is built from 14 residues. In DNA, the CDR3 is TGTGCCAGTAGTTCTCGACAGGGGACCTACGAGCAGTACTTC. The encoded protein is CASSSRQGTYEQYF.

The chain links TRBV7-8 to TRBJ1-5; D not certain. V lost 5 bases and J 0 bases, leaving 11 bases between the germline ends. The CDR3 runs to 15 residues. CDR1 is SGHVS and CDR2 is FQNEAQ in the germline V gene. This CDR3 is CASSLTISSNQPQHF. CDR3 DNA sequence: TGTGCCAGCAGCCTAACGATCAGTAGCAATCAGCCCCAGCATTTT.

The rearrangement uses TRBV11-2 and TRBJ2-3; D remains unclear. The CDR3 totals 13 residues. The V end lost 0 bases, the J end lost 6 bases, and 7 bases lay between the germline ends. CDR1 and CDR2 from the germline V gene are SGHAT and FQNNGV. As DNA, the CDR3 is TGTGCCAGCAGCTTAGATTTTCCGGATACGCAGTATTTT. Translated, it gives CASSLDFPDTQYF.

The rearrangement joins TRBV11-3 to TRBJ1-3, with no clear D. Germline lookup yields CDR1 SGHNT and CDR2 YENEEA. The CDR3 is 14 residues long. The V end lost 4 bases, the J end lost 1 base, and 8 bases lay between the germline ends. The CDR3 DNA reads TGTGCCAGCAGCTCAGACCGTTCTGGAAACACCATATATTTT. Residues: CASSSDRSGNTIYF.

The rearrangement links TRBV5-1 to TRBJ1-1; TRBD1 is a possible D gene (6 bases). The V gene lost 0 bases and the J gene lost 8 bases, with 11 bases spanning the gap. Looked up from germline, CDR1 is SGHRS and CDR2 is YFSETQ. The CDR3 is 13 residues long. CDR3 protein: CASSLAGAQEAFF. The CDR3, as DNA: TGCGCCAGCAGCTTGGCAGGGGCGCAGGAAGCTTTCTTT.

The chain carries TRBV18 and TRBJ1-1; perhaps TRBD1 as D (5 bases). V was shortened by 2 bases and J by 4 bases, with 14 bases between the two germline ends. CDR3 length: 15 amino acids. Germline V gene lookup returns CDR1 KGHSH and CDR2 LQKENI. In nucleotides, the CDR3 is TGTGCCAGCTCACCAATTCAGGGTTTGTCCACTGAAGCTTTCTTT. Its translation is CASSPIQGLSTEAFF.

The chain carries TRBV29-1 and TRBJ2-5, with D possibly being TRBD1 (6 bases). The DNA end is a closer match to TRBJ2-7, so the J assignment may be wrong. CDR3 length: 12 amino acids. Germline V lookup: CDR1 SQVTM, CDR2 ANQGSEA. CDR3 coding DNA: TGCAGCGTGAGGACAGATTCCTACGAGCAGTACTTC. Translation gives CSVRTDSYEQYF.

This chain links TRBV28 with TRBJ1-1; D is undetermined. CDR1 MDHEN and CDR2 SYDVKM come from the germline V gene. The CDR3 sequence is 14 residues long. The V end lost 5 bases, the J end lost 1 base, and 11 bases lay between the germline ends. The CDR3 nucleotides read TGTGCCAGCAGTCCGGTCCGGGGGAACACTGAAGCTTTCTTT. Translating it yields CASSPVRGNTEAFF.

V and J are TRBV6-1 and TRBJ1-1, with D possibly matching TRBD1 (5 bases). The germline CDR1 and CDR2 sequences are MNHNS and SASEGT. The V end lost 8 bases, the J end lost 1 base, and 11 bases lay between the germline ends. CDR3 length equals 13 residues. Here the CDR3 DNA reads TGTGCCAGCGTAGACAGAGCGAACACTGAAGCTTTCTTT. Protein sequence: CASVDRANTEAFF.

The CDR3 DNA sequence: TGCGCCAGCAGCCAACGGACTAGCGGGGGGGCTCACGAGCAGTACTTC. This sequence encodes CASSQRTSGGAHEQYF. This chain uses TRBV5-1 with TRBJ2-7, with 15 positions matching TRBD2. Germline CDR1 SGHRS, CDR2 YFSETQ. V lost 4 bases, J lost 5 bases, and 7 bases stayed unmatched. The CDR3 covers 16 residues.

This clone has more than one count but fewer than ten. The rearrangement uses TRBV7-9 and TRBJ1-1; TRBD1 matches at 7 bases. The trim removed 5 bases at V and 4 bases at J, leaving 4 bases unmatched. This CDR3 has 13 residues. Germline lookup yields CDR1 SEHNR and CDR2 FQNEAQ (reference sequence). CDR3 loop: CASSETGFTEAFF. CDR3 nucleotide sequence: TGTGCCAGCAGCGAGACAGGGTTCACTGAAGCTTTCTTT.